A single sample gave rise to the 31 T cell receptor beta chains below, sequenced in a study of blood T cell repertoires in COVID-19. Using immunoSEQ multiplex PCR, the repertoire was profiled, and TCRdb retains in-frame clones only, with some absent. The sample includes around 76,000 clones, roughly 89% of them seen just once. Sequenced sample: peripheral blood. These receptors were obtained from a man aged 55 to 70 with acute or convalescent COVID-19.

The chain carries TRBV9 and TRBJ2-5; 8 bases agree with TRBD1. V shed 3 bases and J 2 bases; nucleotides not matched to a gene: 6. Germline CDR1 SGDLS, CDR2 YYNGEE. The CDR3 extends over 15 amino acids. CDR3: CASSAQGAWQETQYF. In DNA, the CDR3 is TGTGCCAGCAGCGCTCAGGGGGCTTGGCAAGAGACCCAGTACTTC.

V usage is TRBV3-1 (or the pseudogene TRBV3-2) and J usage is TRBJ2-3, with D tentatively TRBD2 (5 bases). This CDR3 comprises 13 residues. Germline lookup yields CDR1 LGHDT and CDR2 YNNKEL (reference sequence). Trimming took off 3 bases at V and 1 base at J, with 5 bases between the two ends. In DNA, the CDR3 is TGTGCCAGCAGCCAGCGGGGCACAGATACGCAGTATTTT. Amino acids: CASSQRGTDTQYF.

The chain carries TRBV12-2 and TRBJ2-2; TRBD2, the table's D call, lacks a check against the DNA. TRBV12-2 is deemed a pseudogene. The CDR3 sequence is 17 residues long. CDR3 sequence: CASRLETSGTDTGELFF. The CDR3 nucleotides read TGTGCAAGTCGCTTGGAGACTAGCGGGACAGACACCGGGGAGCTGTTTTTT.

The V call is TRBV19, the J call TRBJ1-1; 10 positions match TRBD1. The CDR3 contains 14 residues. V shed 4 bases, J shed 10 bases, and the junction held 9 bases outside the gene matches. CDR1 LNHDA and CDR2 SQIVND come from the germline V gene (reference sequence). The CDR3: CASSTLDRGRRAFF. The CDR3 region has the DNA TGTGCCAGTAGTACCCTTGACAGGGGGCGAAGAGCTTTCTTT.

The rearrangement links TRBV5-1 to TRBJ1-4; TRBD1 is a possible D gene (6 bases). This CDR3 has 15 residues. CDR1 and CDR2 (germline): SGHRS, YFSETQ. Trimming stripped 3 bases from V and 4 bases from J, with 13 bases between. The chain's CDR3 is CASSWVGHFNEKLFF. CDR3 coding DNA: TGCGCCAGCAGCTGGGTGGGACACTTTAATGAAAAACTGTTTTTT.

This sequence joins TRBV28 and TRBJ1-3, with 8 nucleotides matching TRBD1. Per the germline V gene, CDR1 is MDHEN and CDR2 is SYDVKM. The length of the CDR3 is 16 residues. The J segment lost 0 bases and the V segment lost 5 bases, leaving 6 bases of the junction unmatched. CDR3: CASSENGQGSGNTIYF. The CDR3 nucleotides are TGTGCCAGCAGTGAAAATGGACAGGGCTCTGGAAACACCATATATTTT.

The genes are TRBV19 and TRBJ2-2; 8 bases fit TRBD2. The CDR3 has 16 residues. V trimming: 4 bases; J trimming: 1 base; junction bases outside the gene matches: 5. CDR1 LNHDA and CDR2 SQIVND come from the germline V gene (reference sequence). CDR3 protein: CASSRTSGLNTGELFF. DNA of the CDR3: TGTGCCAGTAGTAGAACTAGCGGACTGAACACCGGGGAGCTGTTTTTT.

This chain joins TRBV9 and TRBJ2-3; D call uncertain. Trimming removed 0 bases from V and 1 base from J, with 6 bases in between. The V gene's germline CDR1 is SGDLS and CDR2 YYNGEE. This CDR3 comprises 14 residues. CDR3 residues: CASSVDSRTDTQYF. DNA for the CDR3: TGTGCCAGCAGCGTAGACAGCCGCACAGATACGCAGTATTTT.

The chain links TRBV6-2 or TRBV6-3 to TRBJ2-2; the D gene is possibly TRBD1 (5 bases). CDR1 is MNHEY, CDR2 SVGEGT, per germline. With 0 bases removed from V and 4 bases from J, the gap between germline ends came to 12 bases. The length of the CDR3 is 16 residues. CDR3 sequence reads: CASSYSTVRSTGELFF. The CDR3 DNA is TGTGCCAGCAGTTACTCGACAGTGAGAAGCACCGGGGAGCTGTTTTTT.

The chain has TRBV19 and TRBJ2-2, with D possibly TRBD1 on 5 matching bases. CDR3 size: 15 residues. Trimming left V 8 bases short and J 3 bases short, with 16 bases between. Germline-derived CDR1 and CDR2 are LNHDA and SQIVND (reference sequence). The DNA of the CDR3 is TGTGCCAGTTCTTGGGTGCAGGGATACACCGGGGAGCTGTTTTTT. Translating it yields CASSWVQGYTGELFF.

This clone was observed once. The chain combines TRBV6-5 with TRBJ2-1; 8 nucleotides line up with TRBD2. The CDR3 covers 13 residues. The V segment lost 6 bases and the J segment 7 bases; nucleotides outside the gene matches: 5. The V gene's germline CDR1 is MNHEY and CDR2 SVGAGI. The CDR3 DNA sequence: TGTGCCAGCAGGGGGAGCGGGGGAAATGAGCAGTTCTTC. The encoded protein is CASRGSGGNEQFF.

The chain joins TRBV6-5 to TRBJ1-2; the match to TRBD1 covers 11 bases. CDR3 length equals 15 residues. Trimming cost V 5 bases and J 3 bases; bases outside gene matches: 5. Germline values: CDR1 MNHEY, CDR2 SVGAGI. The DNA for the CDR3 is TGTGCCAGCAGTAGCGGGACAGGGGGGGACTATGGCTACACCTTC. This codes for CASSSGTGGDYGYTF.

The rearrangement joins TRBV18 to TRBJ1-1; tentative D call: TRBD1 (5 bases). CDR1 KGHSH and CDR2 LQKENI come from the germline V gene. V lost 5 bases and J 0 bases, leaving 16 bases between the germline ends. The CDR3 is made up of 16 amino acids. The CDR3 DNA follows: TGTGCCAGCTCAAGTCGGGGGAGCTTACTGAACACTGAAGCTTTCTTT. This translates into CASSSRGSLLNTEAFF.

The chain combines TRBV7-8 with TRBJ2-5; D is perhaps TRBD2 (7 bases). Between the trimmed V and J ends, which lost 1 base and 5 bases, there was a span of 14 bases. The CDR3 runs to 15 residues. The germline V gene has CDR1 SGHVS and CDR2 FQNEAQ. This CDR3 reads CASSLVWGREETQYF. The CDR3 DNA follows: TGTGCCAGCAGCTTAGTGTGGGGGCGGGAGGAGACCCAGTACTTC. Based on the CDR3 plus reference TRBV7-8 and TRBJ2-5, the full variable domain is GAGVSQSPRYKVAKRGQDVALRCDPISGHVSLFWYQQALGQGPEFLTYFQNEAQLDKSGLPSDRFFAERPEGSVSTLKIQRTQQEDSAVYLCASSLVWGREETQYFGPGTRLLVL.

The V and J genes are TRBV27 and TRBJ1-1; TRBD1 might be the D (6 bases). With 3 bases removed from V and 4 bases from J, the gap between germline ends came to 12 bases. The V gene's germline CDR1 is MNHEY and CDR2 SMNVEV (reference sequence). The CDR3 is made up of 14 amino acids. The CDR3 spells CASSFLQGGTEAFF. In DNA form, the CDR3 reads TGTGCCAGCAGTTTTCTACAGGGCGGCACTGAAGCTTTCTTT.

The CDR3 nucleotides are TGTGCCAGCTCTGGACTAGCCGAATCCTACGAGCAGTACTTC. It translates to CASSGLAESYEQYF. The J gene is TRBJ2-7, the V gene TRBV18, with 8 bases that match TRBD2. Germline-derived CDR1 and CDR2 are KGHSH and LQKENI. Unmatched junction bases numbered 5, after V lost 6 bases and J lost 1 base. The CDR3 totals 14 residues.

This chain uses TRBV6-5 with TRBJ1-6; TRBD1 is a possible D gene (6 bases). V was cut by 1 base and J by 8 bases, with 12 bases left in between. The CDR3 consists of 15 residues. Germline lookup yields CDR1 MNHEY and CDR2 SVGAGI. The CDR3 reads CASSYLGGPDSPLHF. CDR3 DNA: TGTGCCAGCAGTTACTTGGGGGGGCCCGATTCACCCCTCCACTTT.

The gene calls are TRBV1 and TRBJ1-2; the table assigns TRBD1, which was not confirmed against the DNA. TRBV1 is a pseudogene. This CDR3 region has 17 residues. The CDR3 is CTSSQDARPTGYYGYTF. The CDR3 DNA reads TGCACCAGCAGCCAAGATGCGCGTCCGACAGGCTACTATGGCTACACCTTC.

This chain links TRBV24-1 with TRBJ1-5, with D maybe TRBD1 (6 bases). CDR1 and CDR2 from the germline V gene are KGHDR and SFDVKD. The V and J ends lost 9 bases and 4 bases respectively, with 12 bases between them. The CDR3 spans 13 residues. CDR3 protein: CATGQDRNQPQHF. In nucleotides, the CDR3 is TGTGCCACCGGGCAAGACAGGAATCAGCCCCAGCATTTT.

The CDR3 spells CASSLTGATEAFF. In nucleotides, the CDR3 is TGTGCCAGCAGCCTCACAGGGGCCACTGAAGCTTTCTTT. V and J are TRBV5-6 and TRBJ1-1, with 7 positions matching TRBD1. Germline values: CDR1 SGHDT, CDR2 YYEEEE. After removal of 4 bases from V and 4 bases from J, the junction contained 4 bases not matched to a gene. This CDR3 is built from 13 residues.

Here the CDR3 DNA reads TGTGCCAGTAGTATAGAGGCCTTGAGGGGCTACACCTTC. Translating it yields CASSIEALRGYTF. The chain employs TRBV19 and TRBJ1-2; unclear D gene. The CDR3 covers 13 residues. Germline CDR1 LNHDA, CDR2 SQIVND (reference sequence). Trimming pared 0 bases from V and 8 bases from J, leaving 10 bases between.

This chain connects TRBV27 to TRBJ2-2; a weak D match, TRBD2 (5 bases). The CDR3 sequence is 14 residues long. V lost 2 bases and J 5 bases, leaving 9 bases between the germline ends. Germline CDR1 is MNHEY and CDR2 is SMNVEV (reference sequence). The CDR3 DNA sequence: TGTGCCAGCAGTTTAAGAGGGATTACCGGGGAGCTGTTTTTT. Its translation is CASSLRGITGELFF.

The chain combines TRBV6-5 with TRBJ2-3; D remains unclear. Looked up from germline, CDR1 is MNHEY and CDR2 is SVGAGI. The V end was cut by 5 bases, the J end by 0 bases, with 3 bases between. This CDR3 has 12 residues. CDR3 bases: TGTGCCAGCAGTCCGAGCACAGATACGCAGTATTTT. It yields the protein CASSPSTDTQYF.

V is TRBV29-1 and J is TRBJ1-1; TRBD1 might be the D (6 bases). V was clipped by 6 bases and J by 5 bases, with 16 bases between them. Per germline, CDR1 SQVTM and CDR2 ANQGSEA. The CDR3 is 13 residues long. CDR3: CSVLAPGQTEAFF. CDR3 bases: TGCAGCGTCCTAGCCCCAGGACAGACTGAAGCTTTCTTT.

V and J are TRBV5-1 and TRBJ2-4; TRBD2 matches at 7 bases. V trimming: 4 bases; J trimming: 0 bases; junction bases outside the gene matches: 7. Germline V gives CDR1 SGHRS, CDR2 YFSETQ. The CDR3 totals 16 residues. In DNA, the CDR3 is TGCGCCAGCAGCCCTCTAGCGGATCTAGCCAAAAACATTCAGTACTTC. As protein: CASSPLADLAKNIQYF.

This clone showed up just once. The chain is built from TRBV5-6 and TRBJ1-1, with TRBD1 matching 7 bases. V lost 5 bases, J lost 3 bases, and 13 bases stayed unmatched. CDR1 SGHDT and CDR2 YYEEEE come from the germline V gene. The CDR3 totals 16 residues. Written as DNA, the CDR3 is TGTGCCAGCAGGTCCGCCCCCAGGGGGTTTTACACTGAAGCTTTCTTT. This encodes CASRSAPRGFYTEAFF.

V is TRBV5-1 and J is TRBJ2-7, with 7 bases matching TRBD2. V gave up 1 base and J gave up 0 bases; unmatched junction bases: 7. Germline CDR1 SGHRS, CDR2 YFSETQ. There are 16 residues in the CDR3. The CDR3 bases are TGCGCCAGCAGCTTGAAGGGCGGCGGGAGCTCCTACGAGCAGTACTTC. Its translation is CASSLKGGGSSYEQYF.

The rearrangement links TRBV11-3 to TRBJ1-1; 9 bases are shared with TRBD1. V dropped 3 bases and J dropped 1; count of bases not matched to a gene: 0. Germline assignment: CDR1 SGHNT and CDR2 YENEEA. The CDR3 runs 14 residues. The CDR3, as DNA: TGTGCCAGCAGCTTGGGACAGGGGAACACTGAAGCTTTCTTT. Translation: CASSLGQGNTEAFF.

This chain connects TRBV11-2 to TRBJ2-7; 7 bases are a match to TRBD1. Germline assignment: CDR1 SGHAT and CDR2 FQNNGV. CDR3 length: 13 residues. Trimming took 3 bases from V and 5 from J; bases not matched to a gene: 4. CDR3: CASSLTGPDEQYF. CDR3 DNA sequence: TGTGCCAGCAGCTTGACAGGGCCGGACGAGCAGTACTTC.

The V gene is TRBV11-3, the J gene TRBJ2-1; D is possibly TRBD2 (5 bases). CDR1 is SGHNT and CDR2 is YENEEA in the germline V gene. Trimming left V 5 bases short and J 0 bases short, with 23 bases between. The CDR3 contains 19 residues. This chain's CDR3 is CASSPSITSPGSSYNEQFF. The CDR3 coding sequence is TGTGCCAGCAGCCCAAGTATAACGTCCCCGGGGAGCTCCTACAATGAGCAGTTCTTC.

This clone was seen only once. V is TRBV5-1 and J is TRBJ2-7; 8 bases line up with TRBD2. This CDR3 has 16 residues. From germline, CDR1 is SGHRS and CDR2 YFSETQ. Trimming cost V 0 bases and J 3 bases; bases outside gene matches: 8. This CDR3 reads CASSLALQRGIYEQYF. CDR3 sequence (DNA): TGCGCCAGCAGCTTGGCTCTGCAGCGGGGGATCTACGAGCAGTACTTC.